What follows are 14 T cell receptor beta chains derived from one specimen sequenced in a study of blood T cell repertoires in COVID-19. Assay: immunoSEQ multiplex PCR; the TCRdb copy retains only in-frame clones and omits some. Among about 260,000 clones listed, about 88% were seen once. Sequencing used peripheral blood. The receptors stem from a man aged 55 to 69 who had recovered from COVID-19.

This clone was detected only once. The rearrangement joins TRBV7-3 to TRBJ1-5; D may be TRBD1 (5 bases). Trimming removed 5 bases from V and 5 bases from J, with 19 bases in between. The CDR3 is made up of 16 amino acids. CDR1 and CDR2 from the germline V gene are SGHTA and FQGTGA. The CDR3 loop is CASSLDWAGPHQPQHF. The CDR3 region has the DNA TGTGCCAGCAGCCTTGATTGGGCAGGGCCGCATCAGCCCCAGCATTTT.

The gene calls are TRBV5-4 and TRBJ2-3; a possible D gene is TRBD1 (6 bases). In germline, CDR1 is SGHNT, CDR2 YYREEE (reference sequence). V was clipped by 0 bases and J by 3 bases, with 17 bases between them. The CDR3 consists of 17 residues. The DNA of the CDR3 is TGTGCCAGCAGCTTGGGAGGCGGCAGGGGAAGTACAGATACGCAGTATTTT. Translation gives CASSLGGGRGSTDTQYF.

The genes are TRBV6-6 and TRBJ2-7; TRBD1 matches 9 bases. The CDR3 runs 14 residues. Germline V gene lookup returns CDR1 MNHNY and CDR2 SVGAGI (reference sequence). The V gene end was trimmed by 6 bases and the J gene end by 2 bases; junction bases not matched to a gene: 5. The CDR3 region has the DNA TGTGCCAGCAGAACAGGGGGCACACCCTACGAGCAGTACTTC. This sequence encodes CASRTGGTPYEQYF.

The rearrangement joins TRBV11-3 to TRBJ2-6, with D uncertain. Germline loops: CDR1 SGHNT, CDR2 YENEEA. The CDR3 length is 16 residues. V was clipped by 2 bases and J by 5 bases, with 13 bases between them. As DNA, the CDR3 is TGTGCCAGCAGCTTAAAGGCGGAGCATAGGGCCAACGTCCTGACTTTC. Protein: CASSLKAEHRANVLTF.

The chain joins TRBV5-1 to TRBJ1-6; 9 positions match TRBD1. The CDR3 length is 15 residues. The ends lost 4 bases at V and 8 bases at J; junction bases unmatched: 7. Germline V lookup: CDR1 SGHRS, CDR2 YFSETQ. Written as DNA, the CDR3 is TGCGCCAGCAGCCCTGCAGGGACAGGGTATTCACCCCTCCACTTT. It is translated as CASSPAGTGYSPLHF. Based on the CDR3 plus reference TRBV5-1 and TRBJ1-6, the full variable domain is KAGVTQTPRYLIKTRGQQVTLSCSPISGHRSVSWYQQTPGQGLQFLFEYFSETQRNKGNFPGRFSGRQFSNSRSEMNVSTLELGDSALYLCASSPAGTGYSPLHFGNGTRLTVT.

The chain carries TRBV11-2 and TRBJ2-2; 8 positions agree with TRBD2. Germline assignment: CDR1 SGHAT and CDR2 FQNNGV. V lost 8 bases to trimming and J lost 4 bases; unmatched junction nucleotides: 12. The CDR3 consists of 16 residues. The CDR3 protein is CASVPQRGSGTGELFF. For the CDR3, the DNA is TGTGCCAGCGTCCCACAGCGGGGGTCTGGCACCGGGGAGCTGTTTTTT. The full variable domain, completed using reference TRBV11-2 and TRBJ2-2, is EAGVAQSPRYKIIEKRQSVAFWCNPISGHATLYWYQQILGQGPKLLIQFQNNGVVDDSQLPKDRFSAERLKGVDSTLKIQPAKLEDSAVYLCASVPQRGSGTGELFFGEGSRLTVL.

The gene calls are TRBV2 and TRBJ2-3, with D perhaps matching TRBD1 (6 bases). Germline CDR1 SNHLY, CDR2 FYNNEI. The CDR3 runs 15 residues. V lost 4 bases and J 6 bases, leaving 17 bases between the germline ends. The CDR3 DNA reads TGTGCCAGCAGTGCAAACAGGGCTCCTTATGATACGCAGTATTTT. Its translation: CASSANRAPYDTQYF. Combining the CDR3 with reference TRBV2 and TRBJ2-3 gives the whole variable domain EPEVTQTPSHQVTQMGQEVILRCVPISNHLYFYWYRQILGQKVEFLVSFYNNEISEKSEIFDDQFSVERPDGSNFTLKIRSTKLEDSAMYFCASSANRAPYDTQYFGPGTRLTVL.

V is TRBV4-2 and J is TRBJ1-2; maybe TRBD1 (6 bases). The CDR3 consists of 15 residues. Trimming stripped 3 bases from V and 6 bases from J, with 17 bases between. The V gene's germline CDR1 is LGHNA and CDR2 YNFKEQ. This CDR3 is CASSQVQGKGDGYTF. CDR3 nucleotides: TGTGCCAGCAGCCAGGTCCAGGGGAAGGGAGATGGCTACACCTTC.

The chain joins TRBV6-5 to TRBJ1-3, with a possible D match to TRBD1 (5 bases). Germline V lookup: CDR1 MNHEY, CDR2 SVGAGI. The CDR3 extends over 14 amino acids. Trimming cost V 6 bases and J 5 bases, with 14 bases left between them. The CDR3 region is CASSPRVQRNTIYF. CDR3 nucleotides: TGTGCCAGCAGCCCCAGGGTTCAGAGAAACACCATATATTTT.

The V call is TRBV18, the J call TRBJ1-1; perhaps TRBD1 as D (5 bases). CDR1 KGHSH and CDR2 LQKENI come from the germline V gene. The ends were cut back, 3 bases at V and 1 base at J, with 15 bases in the middle. CDR3 length: 16 residues. The CDR3 spells CASSPQTAQANTEAFF. Here the CDR3 DNA reads TGTGCCAGCTCACCGCAGACAGCGCAGGCGAACACTGAAGCTTTCTTT.

This clone was picked up a small number of times. The chain couples TRBV7-3 to TRBJ1-2; D possibly corresponds to TRBD1 (6 bases). The CDR3 has 13 amino acids. V was shortened by 1 base and J by 13 bases, with 16 bases between the two germline ends. CDR1 SGHTA and CDR2 FQGTGA come from the germline V gene. The CDR3 loop reads CASSLMFGTTFTF. For the CDR3, the DNA is TGTGCCAGCAGCTTAATGTTCGGGACAACTTTCACCTTC.

The chain combines TRBV7-3 with TRBJ2-7; D gene ambiguous. The CDR3 consists of 14 residues. The V gene's germline CDR1 is SGHTA and CDR2 FQGTGA. V was pared by 1 base and J by 0 bases, with 7 bases between. The CDR3 DNA reads TGTGCCAGCAGCTTAATGCAGGTCTCCTACGAGCAGTACTTC. This translates into CASSLMQVSYEQYF.

CDR3 sequence (DNA): TGTGCCACGGGCATCGGGGGGGCCTTAGATACGCAGTATTTT. Translating it yields CATGIGGALDTQYF. The chain is built from TRBV2 and TRBJ2-3; TRBD2 aligns across 8 bases. Germline V gene sequence: CDR1 SNHLY, CDR2 FYNNEI. V was pared by 10 bases and J by 5 bases, with 11 bases of the junction left unmatched. The CDR3 covers 14 residues.

The chain has TRBV11-2 and TRBJ2-2; the match to TRBD1 covers 9 bases. After removal of 4 bases from V and 4 bases from J, the junction contained 4 bases not matched to a gene. The CDR3 is made up of 15 amino acids. Per the germline V gene, CDR1 is SGHAT and CDR2 is FQNNGV. CDR3 protein: CASSYGQGSTGELFF. The CDR3 nucleotides read TGTGCCAGCAGCTACGGACAGGGGTCCACCGGGGAGCTGTTTTTT.